Listed below are T cell receptor beta chains from one sample, sequenced in a study of long-term antiretroviral therapy in people with HIV. Generated by immunoSEQ multiplex PCR, the TCRdb table keeps only in-frame clones and is missing some. Here the sample spans 20,000 to 30,000 clones, about 88% being singletons. The sequencing used unsorted PBMCs, collected 1.9 years after starting antiretroviral therapy. These TCRs come from a woman aged 30 to 39 with HIV. CDR3s include the opening cysteine and the closing phenylalanine or tryptophan. Fields, in order: D gene, V gene, J gene, clone size, CDR3 protein, CDR3 DNA. A D gene is named only where the DNA matches it firmly. Where a row states a size, it is once, few, many or the class of an expanded clone; other rows omit it.

NA	TRBV5-6	TRBJ2-3	NA	CASSFTGLTTDTQYF	TGTGCCAGCAGCTTCACAGGGTTGACCACAGATACGCAGTATTTT
TRBD2	TRBV10-3	TRBJ2-7	NA	CATPPTSGGLYEQYF	TGTGCCACCCCCCCGACTAGCGGGGGGCTGTACGAGCAGTACTTC
NA	TRBV15	TRBJ1-5	NA	CATSRDKGYNQPQHF	TGTGCCACCAGCAGAGATAAGGGGTACAATCAGCCCCAGCATTTT
TRBD1	TRBV6-5	TRBJ2-7	NA	CASSYGTGGYEQYF	TGTGCCAGCAGTTATGGGACAGGGGGCTACGAGCAGTACTTC
NA	TRBV5-3	TRBJ1-5	NA	CARTRNRRGNQPQHF	TGTGCCAGAACCCGCAACAGGCGGGGCAATCAGCCCCAGCATTTT
NA	TRBV5-1	TRBJ1-1	NA	CASSPRDRRGDTEAFF	TGCGCCAGCAGCCCAAGGGACCGAAGAGGGGACACTGAAGCTTTCTTT
NA	TRBV19	TRBJ2-3	NA	CASRNRGGEDTQYF	TGTGCCAGTAGAAATAGGGGGGGCGAGGATACGCAGTATTTT
NA	TRBV15	TRBJ1-2	once	CATSSEDRLNYGYTF	TGTGCCACCAGCAGCGAAGACAGACTTAACTATGGCTACACCTTC
NA	TRBV5-1	TRBJ2-2	NA	CASSRTDFNTGELFF	TGCGCCAGCAGCAGGACAGACTTCAACACCGGGGAGCTGTTTTTT
NA	TRBV11-2	TRBJ1-4	NA	CASSLAGGLGEKLFF	TGTGCCAGCAGCTTAGCGGGCGGCCTGGGGGAAAAACTGTTTTTT
TRBD2	TRBV6-1	TRBJ2-1	NA	CASSESGSGGTYPHNEQFF	TGTGCCAGCAGTGAATCCGGTAGCGGGGGGACCTACCCTCACAATGAGCAGTTCTTC
NA	TRBV30	TRBJ1-1	NA	CAWKPGQDTEAFF	TGTGCCTGGAAACCCGGACAAGACACTGAAGCTTTCTTT
NA	TRBV6-5	TRBJ1-1	NA	CASSYRGTSDEAFF	TGTGCCAGCAGTTATCGGGGGACTTCAGATGAAGCTTTCTTT
NA	TRBV6-5	TRBJ2-2	NA	CASSRSLGAGELFF	TGTGCCAGCAGTCGATCCCTAGGGGCCGGGGAGCTGTTTTTT
TRBD1	TRBV2	TRBJ2-7	NA	CASSDVGTGDPPGREQYF	TGTGCCAGCAGTGACGTTGGGACAGGGGACCCTCCGGGGCGGGAGCAGTACTTC
NA	TRBV19	TRBJ1-1	few	CAIFRGNTEAFF	TGTGCCATTTTTCGGGGGAACACTGAAGCTTTCTTT
NA	TRBV6-5	TRBJ1-6	NA	CASSYLVGVGSPLHF	TGTGCCAGCAGTTACCTGGTTGGGGTCGGGTCACCCCTCCACTTT
TRBD2	TRBV19	TRBJ2-2	NA	CASSIGGADTGELFF	TGTGCCAGTAGTATCGGGGGGGCGGACACCGGGGAGCTGTTTTTT
TRBD1	TRBV7-2	TRBJ1-2	NA	CASSSQQGRDGYTF	TGTGCCAGCAGCTCGCAACAGGGGCGGGATGGCTACACCTTC
NA	TRBV4-1	TRBJ1-1	NA	CASSQEVSVNTEAFF	TGCGCCAGCAGCCAAGAGGTATCGGTGAACACTGAAGCTTTCTTT
NA	TRBV5-6	TRBJ2-3	NA	CASTRRGYTQYF	TGTGCCAGCACCCGCAGGGGTTATACGCAGTATTTT
TRBD1	TRBV18	TRBJ1-1	NA	CASSPLTGDTEAFF	TGTGCCAGCTCACCACTCACAGGGGACACTGAAGCTTTCTTT
NA	TRBV6-1	TRBJ1-5	NA	CASSEGLDQPQHF	TGTGCCAGCAGTGAAGGGTTGGATCAGCCCCAGCATTTT
TRBD2	TRBV7-6	TRBJ2-1	NA	CASSLNRLAGYNEQFF	TGTGCCAGCAGCTTAAACCGGCTAGCGGGGTACAATGAGCAGTTCTTC
TRBD1	TRBV5-1	TRBJ1-1	NA	CASSLDPSRIGQGFPEAFF	TGCGCCAGCAGCTTGGACCCAAGCCGGATAGGACAGGGTTTCCCTGAAGCTTTCTTT
NA	TRBV5-5	TRBJ1-2	NA	CASSLVGRNSDYGYTF	TGTGCCAGCAGCTTGGTGGGACGGAACTCAGACTATGGCTACACCTTC
TRBD1	TRBV28	TRBJ1-1	once	CASSLQGAGGTAFF	TGTGCCAGCAGTTTACAGGGGGCTGGCGGTACGGCTTTCTTT
NA	TRBV2	TRBJ2-5	NA	CASSANRAPQETQYF	TGTGCCAGCAGCGCAAACCGGGCACCCCAAGAGACCCAGTACTTC
NA	TRBV30	TRBJ1-1	NA	CAWNSDSVEAFF	TGTGCCTGGAATTCGGACAGCGTAGAAGCTTTCTTT
NA	TRBV7-9	TRBJ2-3	few	CASSLGVIQGQQGDTQYF	TGTGCCAGCAGCTTAGGGGTAATACAGGGCCAGCAGGGAGATACGCAGTATTTT
TRBD1	TRBV27	TRBJ1-5	NA	CASSQGGQPQHF	TGTGCCAGCAGTCAGGGGGGCCAGCCCCAGCATTTT